This T cell receptor beta chain was profiled in a study of cytomegalovirus exposure and HLA in healthy donors. These donors were members of the roughly 120-subject validation cohort, a group separate from the approximately 670-subject first cohort. Looked up from germline, CDR1 is SEHNR and CDR2 is FQNEAQ (reference sequence). The CDR3 is 17 amino acids. Trimming took 3 bases from V and 6 from J, leaving 21 bases between them. Libraries were prepared by immunoSEQ multiplex PCR; TCRdb keeps only in-frame clonotypes and omits some of them. The table records under 200,000 clones, 70% to 90% of them present only once.

V and J are TRBV7-9 and TRBJ2-1, with a tentative D call TRBD2 (5 bases). Sequenced material: PBMCs. The clonotype comes from a woman in her 30s in good health and CMV-seronegative. The CDR3 bases are TGTGCCAGCAGCTTTACCGGCGGGTTAGTGCATGGCAATGAGCAGTTCTTC. Its translation is CASSFTGGLVHGNEQFF.